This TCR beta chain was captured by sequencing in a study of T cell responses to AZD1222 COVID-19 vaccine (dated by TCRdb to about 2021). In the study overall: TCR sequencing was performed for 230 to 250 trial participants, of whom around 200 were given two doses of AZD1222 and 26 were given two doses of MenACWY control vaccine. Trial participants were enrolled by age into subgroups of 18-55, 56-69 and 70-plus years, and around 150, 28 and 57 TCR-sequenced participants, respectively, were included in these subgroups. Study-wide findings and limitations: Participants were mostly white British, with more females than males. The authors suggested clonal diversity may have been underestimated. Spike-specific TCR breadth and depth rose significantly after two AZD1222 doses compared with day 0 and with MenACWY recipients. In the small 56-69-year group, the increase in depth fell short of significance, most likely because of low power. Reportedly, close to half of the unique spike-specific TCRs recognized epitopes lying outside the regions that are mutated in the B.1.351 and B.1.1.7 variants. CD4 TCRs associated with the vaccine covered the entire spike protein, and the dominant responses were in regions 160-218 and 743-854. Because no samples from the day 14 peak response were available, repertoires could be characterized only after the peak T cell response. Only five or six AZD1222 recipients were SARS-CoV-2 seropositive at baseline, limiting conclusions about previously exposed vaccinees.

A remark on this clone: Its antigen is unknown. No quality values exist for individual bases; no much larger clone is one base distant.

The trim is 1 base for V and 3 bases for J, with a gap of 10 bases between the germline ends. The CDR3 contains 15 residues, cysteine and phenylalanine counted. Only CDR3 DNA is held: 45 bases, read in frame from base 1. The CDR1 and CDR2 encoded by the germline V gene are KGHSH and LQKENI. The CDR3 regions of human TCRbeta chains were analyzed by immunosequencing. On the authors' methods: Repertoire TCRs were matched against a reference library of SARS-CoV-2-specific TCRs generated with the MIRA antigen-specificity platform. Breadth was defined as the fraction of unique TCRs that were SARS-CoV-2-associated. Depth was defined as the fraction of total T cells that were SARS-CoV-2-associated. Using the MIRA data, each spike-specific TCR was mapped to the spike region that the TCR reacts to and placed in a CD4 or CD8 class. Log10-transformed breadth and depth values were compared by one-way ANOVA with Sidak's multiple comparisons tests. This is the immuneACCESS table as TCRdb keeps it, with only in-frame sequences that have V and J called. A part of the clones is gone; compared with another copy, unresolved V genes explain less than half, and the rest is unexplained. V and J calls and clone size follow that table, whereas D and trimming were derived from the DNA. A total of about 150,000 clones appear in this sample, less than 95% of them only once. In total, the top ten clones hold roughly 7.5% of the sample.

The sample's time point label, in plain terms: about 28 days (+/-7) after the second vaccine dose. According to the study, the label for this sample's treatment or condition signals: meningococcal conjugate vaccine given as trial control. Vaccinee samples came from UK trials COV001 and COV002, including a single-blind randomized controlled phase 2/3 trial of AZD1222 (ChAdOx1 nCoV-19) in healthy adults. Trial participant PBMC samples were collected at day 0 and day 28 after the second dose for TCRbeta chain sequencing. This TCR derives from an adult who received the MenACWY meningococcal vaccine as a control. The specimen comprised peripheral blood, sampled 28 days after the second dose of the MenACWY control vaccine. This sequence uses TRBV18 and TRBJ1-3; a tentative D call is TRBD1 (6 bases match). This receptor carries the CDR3 CASSPLRGFGNTIYF. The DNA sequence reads TGTGCCAGCTCACCACTCAGGGGTTTTGGAAACACCATATATTTT.